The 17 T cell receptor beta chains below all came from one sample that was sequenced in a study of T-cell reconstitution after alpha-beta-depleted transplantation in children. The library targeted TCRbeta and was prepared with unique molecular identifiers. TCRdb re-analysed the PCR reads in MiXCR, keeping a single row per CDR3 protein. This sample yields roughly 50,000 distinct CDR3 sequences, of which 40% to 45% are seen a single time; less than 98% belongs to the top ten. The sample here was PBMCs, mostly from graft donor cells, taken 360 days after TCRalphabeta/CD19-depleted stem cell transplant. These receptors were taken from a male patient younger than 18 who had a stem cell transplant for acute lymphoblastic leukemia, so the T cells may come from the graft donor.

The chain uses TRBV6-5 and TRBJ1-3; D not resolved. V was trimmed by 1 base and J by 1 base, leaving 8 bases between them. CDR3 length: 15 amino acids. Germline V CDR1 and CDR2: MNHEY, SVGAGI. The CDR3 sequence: CASSYLSASGNTIYF. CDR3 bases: TGTGCCAGCAGTTACTTGTCAGCGTCTGGAAACACCATATATTTT.

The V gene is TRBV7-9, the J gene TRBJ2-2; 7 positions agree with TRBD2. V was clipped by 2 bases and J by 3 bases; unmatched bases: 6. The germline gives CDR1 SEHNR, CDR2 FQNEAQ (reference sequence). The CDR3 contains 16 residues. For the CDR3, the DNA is TGTGCCAGCAGCTTAATTGGCGGGAGATACACCGGGGAGCTGTTTTTT. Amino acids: CASSLIGGRYTGELFF.

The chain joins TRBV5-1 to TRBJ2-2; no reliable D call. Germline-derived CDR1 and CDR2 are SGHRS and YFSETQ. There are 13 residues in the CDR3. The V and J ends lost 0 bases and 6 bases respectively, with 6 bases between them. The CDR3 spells CASSLAASGELFF. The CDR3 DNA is TGCGCCAGCAGCTTGGCGGCGTCCGGGGAGCTGTTTTTT.

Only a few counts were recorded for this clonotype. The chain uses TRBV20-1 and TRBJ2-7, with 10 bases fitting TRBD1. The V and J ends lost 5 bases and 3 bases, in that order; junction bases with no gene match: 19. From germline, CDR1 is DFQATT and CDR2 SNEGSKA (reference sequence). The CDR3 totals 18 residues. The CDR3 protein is CSAPKPLTGTGDIYEQYF. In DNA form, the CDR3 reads TGCAGTGCTCCGAAACCCCTGACCGGGACAGGGGACATCTACGAGCAGTACTTC.

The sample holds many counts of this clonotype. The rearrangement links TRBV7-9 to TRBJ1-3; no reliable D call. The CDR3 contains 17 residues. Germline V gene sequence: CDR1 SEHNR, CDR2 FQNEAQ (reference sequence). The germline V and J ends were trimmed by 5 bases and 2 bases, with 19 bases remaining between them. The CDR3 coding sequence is TGTGCCAGCAGCCCAGCCGAGCGTAGCCATACTGGAAACACCATATATTTT. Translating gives CASSPAERSHTGNTIYF.

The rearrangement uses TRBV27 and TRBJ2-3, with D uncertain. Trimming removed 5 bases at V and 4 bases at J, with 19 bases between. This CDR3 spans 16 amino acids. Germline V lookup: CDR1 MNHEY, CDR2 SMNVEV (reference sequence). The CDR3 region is CASSEIMVRSADTQYF. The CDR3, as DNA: TGTGCCAGCAGTGAAATCATGGTGAGGTCCGCAGATACGCAGTATTTT.

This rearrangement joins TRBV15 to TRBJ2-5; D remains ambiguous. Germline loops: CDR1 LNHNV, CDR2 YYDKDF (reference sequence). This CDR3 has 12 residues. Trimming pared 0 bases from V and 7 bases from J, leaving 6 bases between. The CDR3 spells CATSRDIGTQYF. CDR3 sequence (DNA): TGTGCCACCAGCAGAGATATAGGGACCCAGTACTTC.

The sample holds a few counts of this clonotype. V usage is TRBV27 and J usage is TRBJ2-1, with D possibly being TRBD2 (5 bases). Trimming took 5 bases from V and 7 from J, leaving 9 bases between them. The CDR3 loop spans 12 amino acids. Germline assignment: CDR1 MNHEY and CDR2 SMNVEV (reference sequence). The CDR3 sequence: CASSPRTNEQFF. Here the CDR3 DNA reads TGTGCCAGCAGTCCCCGGACTAATGAGCAGTTCTTC.

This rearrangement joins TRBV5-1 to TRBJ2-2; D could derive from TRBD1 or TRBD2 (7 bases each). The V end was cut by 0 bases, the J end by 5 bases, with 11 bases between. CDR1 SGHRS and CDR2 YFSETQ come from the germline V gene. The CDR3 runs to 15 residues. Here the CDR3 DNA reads TGCGCCAGCAGCTTGGTGCAGGGGGGGACCGGGGAGCTGTTTTTT. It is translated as CASSLVQGGTGELFF.

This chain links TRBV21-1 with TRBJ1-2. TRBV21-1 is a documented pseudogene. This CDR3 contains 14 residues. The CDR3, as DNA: TGTGCCAGCAGCAAAAGTTCTACGGTTTATGGCTACACCTTC. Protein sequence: CASSKSSTVYGYTF.

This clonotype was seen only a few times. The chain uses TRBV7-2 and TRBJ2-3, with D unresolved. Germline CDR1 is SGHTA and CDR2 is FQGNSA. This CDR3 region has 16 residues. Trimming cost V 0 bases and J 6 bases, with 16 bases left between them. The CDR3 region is CASSLALVQTFDTQYF. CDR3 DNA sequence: TGTGCCAGCAGCTTAGCCCTAGTGCAAACCTTTGATACGCAGTATTTT.

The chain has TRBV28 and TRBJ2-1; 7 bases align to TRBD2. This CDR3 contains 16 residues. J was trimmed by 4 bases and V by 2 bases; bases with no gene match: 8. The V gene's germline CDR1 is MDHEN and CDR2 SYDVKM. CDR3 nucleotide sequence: TGTGCCAGCAGTTTAAGGACTAGATGGAGTTACAATGAGCAGTTCTTC. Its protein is CASSLRTRWSYNEQFF.

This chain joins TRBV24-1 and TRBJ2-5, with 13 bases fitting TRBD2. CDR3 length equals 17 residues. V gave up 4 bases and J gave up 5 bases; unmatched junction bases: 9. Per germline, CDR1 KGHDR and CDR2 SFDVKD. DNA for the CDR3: TGTGCCACCAGTGAGTGGACTAGCGGGAGTGAAGTTGAGACCCAGTACTTC. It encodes CATSEWTSGSEVETQYF.

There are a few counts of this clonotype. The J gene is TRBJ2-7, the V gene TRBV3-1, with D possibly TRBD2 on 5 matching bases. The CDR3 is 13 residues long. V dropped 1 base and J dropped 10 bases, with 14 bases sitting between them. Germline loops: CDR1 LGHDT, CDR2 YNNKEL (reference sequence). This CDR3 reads CASSQGSLREQYF. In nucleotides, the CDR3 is TGTGCCAGCAGCCAAGGTTCCTTGAGGGAACAGTACTTC.

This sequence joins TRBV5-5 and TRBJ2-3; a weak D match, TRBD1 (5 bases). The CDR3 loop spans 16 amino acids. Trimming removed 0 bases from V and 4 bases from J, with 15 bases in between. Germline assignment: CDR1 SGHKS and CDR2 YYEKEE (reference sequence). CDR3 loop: CASSLGTFETPDTQYF. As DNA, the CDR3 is TGTGCCAGCAGCTTGGGGACATTTGAAACCCCAGATACGCAGTATTTT.

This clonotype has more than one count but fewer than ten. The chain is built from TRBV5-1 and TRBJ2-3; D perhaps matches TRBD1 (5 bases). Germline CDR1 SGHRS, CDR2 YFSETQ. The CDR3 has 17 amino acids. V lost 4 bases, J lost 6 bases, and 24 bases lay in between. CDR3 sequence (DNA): TGCGCCAGCAGCCGTCGGGTGGCAGGGTTGTCTTCGGATACGCAGTATTTT. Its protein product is CASSRRVAGLSSDTQYF.

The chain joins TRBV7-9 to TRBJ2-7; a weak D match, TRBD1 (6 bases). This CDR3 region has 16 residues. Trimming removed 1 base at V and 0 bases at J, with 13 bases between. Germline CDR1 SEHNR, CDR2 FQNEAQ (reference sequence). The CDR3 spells CASSLGDTEFSYEQYF. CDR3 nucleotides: TGTGCCAGCAGCTTAGGGGACACCGAGTTCTCCTACGAGCAGTACTTC.